These 10 T cell receptor beta chains were all obtained from the same sample, sequenced in a study of blood T cell repertoires in COVID-19. Sequenced by immunoSEQ multiplex PCR; TCRdb stores in-frame clones only, minus some. The profile shows about 310,000 clones, about nine tenths of them singletons. Sequencing input: PBMCs or T cells enriched from blood (not recorded which). The receptors were gathered from a woman in her thirties or forties who had recovered from COVID-19.

The rearrangement links TRBV7-2 to TRBJ1-1; D gene uncertain. Trimming shortened V by 3 bases and J by 1 base, and 6 bases separated the two germline ends. The germline gives CDR1 SGHTA, CDR2 FQGNSA. The CDR3 totals 13 residues. The CDR3, as DNA: TGTGCCAGCAGCTTTCAAGCGAACACTGAAGCTTTCTTT. This translates into CASSFQANTEAFF.

The chain couples TRBV4-3 to TRBJ2-5, with D perhaps TRBD1 (8 bases). This CDR3 spans 16 amino acids. V lost 1 base and J lost 1, with 13 bases in between. The germline CDR1 and CDR2 sequences are LGHNA and YSLEER. In nucleotides, the CDR3 is TGCGCCAGCAGCCAAGGGACAGGGAGGGGCCAAGAGACCCAGTACTTC. This gives the protein CASSQGTGRGQETQYF.

The J gene is TRBJ1-1, the V gene TRBV27, with unresolved D. The germline V gene has CDR1 MNHEY and CDR2 SMNVEV (reference sequence). V lost 8 bases and J lost 11, with 18 bases in between. CDR3 size: 12 residues. CDR3 sequence reads: CASGTHDFRAFF. The CDR3, as DNA: TGTGCCAGCGGCACACATGATTTTCGCGCTTTCTTT.

This clone was observed a single time. The chain recombines TRBV2 with TRBJ1-5, with 7 nucleotides matching TRBD1. There are 15 residues in the CDR3. Trimming took 6 bases from V and 2 from J; bases not matched to a gene: 7. Germline CDR1 SNHLY, CDR2 FYNNEI. In DNA, the CDR3 is TGTGCCAGCAGCGAACTTACAGGGGGCAATCAGCCCCAGCATTTT. This translates into CASSELTGGNQPQHF.

The CDR3 region is CASSPGGLAGESQFF. The CDR3 coding sequence is TGTGCCAGCAGCCCAGGGGGACTAGCGGGAGAATCGCAGTTCTTC. This chain connects TRBV7-3 to TRBJ2-1; TRBD2 matches at 14 bases. Germline lookup yields CDR1 SGHTA and CDR2 FQGTGA. The junction had 9 bases not matched to a gene; V was cut back by 5 bases and J by 12 bases. The CDR3 is 15 residues long.

The chain couples TRBV7-2 to TRBJ1-3; no clear D. The V and J ends lost 1 base and 0 bases respectively, with 7 bases between them. This CDR3 is 15 amino acids long. Germline CDR1 and CDR2: SGHTA and FQGNSA. The CDR3: CASSLGGASGNTIYF. The CDR3 nucleotides are TGTGCCAGCAGCTTAGGAGGAGCCTCTGGAAACACCATATATTTT.

The chain joins TRBV9 to TRBJ1-6; perhaps TRBD1 as D (5 bases). V was clipped by 0 bases and J by 5 bases, with 9 bases between them. CDR1 SGDLS and CDR2 YYNGEE come from the germline V gene. This CDR3 is 15 amino acids long. CDR3 in DNA: TGTGCCAGCAGCGTAGGCAGGGCGGATAATTCACCCCTCCACTTT. Translated: CASSVGRADNSPLHF.

This clone was picked up a small number of times. The J gene is TRBJ2-1, the V gene TRBV29-1, with a weak D call TRBD1 (6 bases). The germline V gene has CDR1 SQVTM and CDR2 ANQGSEA. V was pared by 6 bases and J by 7 bases, with 25 bases between. The length of the CDR3 is 16 residues. The CDR3, as DNA: TGCAGCGTCGCCAAAGAACAGGGTCCTCCAGAGAATGAGCAGTTCTTC. It is translated as CSVAKEQGPPENEQFF.

The rearrangement uses TRBV5-4 and TRBJ1-5; D is perhaps TRBD1 (5 bases). The CDR3 is 15 residues long. V lost 1 base to trimming and J lost 4 bases, with 12 bases between them. Germline V gene sequence: CDR1 SGHNT, CDR2 YYREEE (reference sequence). For the CDR3, the DNA is TGTGCCAGCAGCTTGACGGGGGATAGGAATCAGCCCCAGCATTTT. It translates to CASSLTGDRNQPQHF. Together with reference TRBV5-4 and TRBJ1-5, the CDR3 gives the full variable domain: ETGVTQSPTHLIKTRGQQVTLRCSSQSGHNTVSWYQQALGQGPQFIFQYYREEENGRGNFPPRFSGLQFPNYSSELNVNALELDDSALYLCASSLTGDRNQPQHFGDGTRLSIL.

The table lists this clone with a count of one. This sequence joins TRBV9 and TRBJ2-7; 11 nucleotides line up with TRBD1. Germline V gives CDR1 SGDLS, CDR2 YYNGEE. The CDR3 covers 16 residues. With 4 bases clipped from V and 5 bases from J, the junction kept 11 bases outside the gene matches. This chain's CDR3 is CASSLLGTGGLNEQYF. CDR3 bases: TGTGCCAGCAGCCTGCTTGGGACAGGGGGTTTAAACGAGCAGTACTTC.